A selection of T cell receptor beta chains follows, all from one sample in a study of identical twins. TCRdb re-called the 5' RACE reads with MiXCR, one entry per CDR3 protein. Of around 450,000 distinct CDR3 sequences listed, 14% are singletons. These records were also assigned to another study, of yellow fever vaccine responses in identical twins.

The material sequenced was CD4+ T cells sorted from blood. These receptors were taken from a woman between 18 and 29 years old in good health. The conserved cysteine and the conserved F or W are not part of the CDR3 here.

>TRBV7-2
ASSLGEGRETQY
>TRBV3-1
ASSRIGTGGITDTQY
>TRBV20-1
SARRTSSYNSPLH
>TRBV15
ATSRVGSRVRGEAF
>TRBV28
ASTGGGGRPTGELF
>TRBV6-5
ASSYLGQGETQY
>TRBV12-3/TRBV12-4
ASSFGRDNSPLH
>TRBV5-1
ASRQQVSRETQY
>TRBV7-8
ASSVWAGGLVDTQY
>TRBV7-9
ASSSGIERETQY
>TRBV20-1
SARELDRTVSGEQY
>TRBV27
ASSLTPGKAYNEQF
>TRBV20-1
SALTGMSDNEQF
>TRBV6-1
ASSQIGTGQYNEQF
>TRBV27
ASRHALGKAGGGETQY
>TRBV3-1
ASSQDSRKREQF
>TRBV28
ASKVGTPTETQY
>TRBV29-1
SVDRQNTGELF
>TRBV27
ASSLLGTKTSYEQY
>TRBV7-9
ASQQGAEMNTEAF
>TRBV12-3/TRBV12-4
ASSLGRGEQF
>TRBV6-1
ASSELAGGLQDTQY
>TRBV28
ASRPRTGGAYEQY
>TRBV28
ASSPSGRASIQY
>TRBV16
ASSQLGGGRAF
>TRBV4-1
ASSRERQGNQPQH